Presented here are 32 T cell receptor beta chains from one specimen sequenced in a study of cytomegalovirus exposure and HLA in healthy donors. PCR employed 60 Vbeta and 13 Jbeta primers. Assay used: immunoSEQ multiplex PCR; TCRdb lists only in-frame clones, some missing. The table includes 97,000 or so clones, around 78% detected once. Sequenced: PBMCs. All receptors derive from a man aged 40-49 years in good health and CMV-seronegative.

This clone came up once. The chain links TRBV19 to TRBJ2-2; tentatively, D is TRBD2 (5 bases). CDR3 length equals 17 residues. The V gene's germline CDR1 is LNHDA and CDR2 SQIVND (reference sequence). Trimming stripped 0 bases from V and 1 base from J, with 12 bases between. CDR3 residues: CASSIEGGHLNTGELFF. The CDR3 DNA follows: TGTGCCAGTAGTATAGAAGGAGGTCATTTGAACACCGGGGAGCTGTTTTTT.

V and J are TRBV6-6 and TRBJ2-7, with no clear D. Germline CDR1 is MNHNY and CDR2 is SVGAGI (reference sequence). The CDR3 contains 15 residues. Between the trimmed V and J ends, which lost 0 bases and 0 bases, there was a span of 9 bases. The CDR3: CASSYSSPSSYEQYF. The CDR3 DNA reads as TGTGCCAGCAGTTACTCGTCACCGAGCTCCTACGAGCAGTACTTC.

V usage is TRBV6-5 and J usage is TRBJ1-1; D gene uncertain. CDR1 and CDR2 from the germline V gene are MNHEY and SVGAGI. Trimming cost V 6 bases and J 1 base, with 9 bases left between them. The CDR3 is 13 amino acids. The CDR3 loop is CASRLHGNTEAFF. DNA of the CDR3: TGTGCCAGCAGACTACACGGGAACACTGAAGCTTTCTTT.

The rearrangement joins TRBV4-3 to TRBJ2-1; 12 bases are shared with TRBD2. The CDR3 has 17 amino acids. V lost 0 bases and J lost 4; bases outside the gene matches: 4. Germline CDR1 LGHNA, CDR2 YSLEER. Written as DNA, the CDR3 is TGCGCCAGCAGCCAAGAACGGCTAGCGGGGGGGTACAATGAGCAGTTCTTC. Translated, it gives CASSQERLAGGYNEQFF.

The CDR3 nucleotides are TGCGCCAGCAGCTGGGCCCTCGGGCAGGGGGCTTTCTTT. The encoded protein is CASSWALGQGAFF. This chain uses TRBV5-1 with TRBJ1-1; D may be TRBD1 (6 bases). With 3 bases removed from V and 11 bases from J, the gap between germline ends came to 17 bases. Germline CDR1 SGHRS, CDR2 YFSETQ. This CDR3 spans 13 amino acids. Looking up the rest from reference TRBV5-1 and TRBJ1-1 gives the full variable domain: KAGVTQTPRYLIKTRGQQVTLSCSPISGHRSVSWYQQTPGQGLQFLFEYFSETQRNKGNFPGRFSGRQFSNSRSEMNVSTLELGDSALYLCASSWALGQGAFFGQGTRLTVV.

This chain joins TRBV7-2 and TRBJ2-2, with D possibly TRBD1 on 5 matching bases. The CDR3 consists of 13 residues. Trimming stripped 4 bases from V and 9 bases from J, with 12 bases between. Germline V gene data show CDR1 as SGHTA and CDR2 as FQGNSA. The CDR3 sequence: CASSSTGRRELFF. CDR3 in DNA: TGTGCCAGCAGCTCCACAGGTCGGCGGGAGCTGTTTTTT.

This clone was counted a single time. The rearrangement links TRBV7-3 to TRBJ1-1, with 7 positions matching TRBD1. V dropped 5 bases and J dropped 1; count of bases not matched to a gene: 7. The CDR3 sequence is 15 residues long. From germline, CDR1 is SGHTA and CDR2 FQGTGA. CDR3 in amino acids: CASSPGTVQNTEAFF. The CDR3 coding sequence is TGTGCCAGCAGCCCGGGGACAGTGCAGAACACTGAAGCTTTCTTT.

The chain uses TRBV5-6 and TRBJ2-7, with a tentative D call TRBD2 (6 bases). From germline, CDR1 is SGHDT and CDR2 YYEEEE. CDR3 length equals 14 residues. The V and J ends lost 1 base and 5 bases respectively, with 13 bases between them. The CDR3 loop reads CASSLLARRDEQYF. In nucleotides, the CDR3 is TGTGCCAGCAGCTTGCTAGCGAGGAGGGACGAGCAGTACTTC.

DNA for the CDR3: TGTGCCCTCGGGGTGGGAGGGAAAGGCACTGAAGCTTTCTTT. Its translation: CALGVGGKGTEAFF. The chain carries TRBV7-2 and TRBJ1-1; the D is unclear. The CDR3 spans 14 residues. Germline CDR1 and CDR2: SGHTA and FQGNSA. Trimming took off 11 bases at V and 4 bases at J, with 20 bases between the two ends.

J is TRBJ2-7 and V is TRBV9; 9 bases map to TRBD1. The germline V gene has CDR1 SGDLS and CDR2 YYNGEE. The junction had 7 bases not matched to a gene; V was cut back by 2 bases and J by 7 bases. There are 14 residues in the CDR3. CDR3 nucleotide sequence: TGTGCCAGCAGCGTGGGGGACAGGGTATGGGAGCAGTACTTC. Amino acids: CASSVGDRVWEQYF.

This clone was recorded once. This chain uses TRBV5-8 with TRBJ1-4; TRBD1 is a possible D gene (5 bases). Germline V gene sequence: CDR1 SGHTS, CDR2 YDEGEE. V was clipped by 0 bases and J by 4 bases, with 7 bases between them. This CDR3 has 14 amino acids. The CDR3 sequence is CASSLGGVNEKLFF. DNA for the CDR3: TGTGCCAGCAGCTTGGGGGGGGTTAATGAAAAACTGTTTTTT.

The chain has TRBV27 and TRBJ2-2, with 8 nucleotides matching TRBD1. This CDR3 contains 15 residues. CDR1 and CDR2 from the germline V gene are MNHEY and SMNVEV (reference sequence). The V segment lost 8 bases and the J segment 2 bases; nucleotides outside the gene matches: 7. In DNA, the CDR3 is TGTGCCAGCCCCCGAGACAGGGGAAACACCGGGGAGCTGTTTTTT. Translating gives CASPRDRGNTGELFF.

The chain recombines TRBV27 with TRBJ2-7, with 12 bases lining up with TRBD2. Trimming cost V 2 bases and J 3 bases; bases outside gene matches: 2. The CDR3 totals 15 residues. From germline, CDR1 is MNHEY and CDR2 SMNVEV (reference sequence). The CDR3 DNA follows: TGTGCCAGCAGTTTAGGACTAGCGGGGCTCTACGAGCAGTACTTC. This gives the protein CASSLGLAGLYEQYF.

This chain connects TRBV2 to TRBJ1-3; the D is unclear. Trimming took 2 bases from V and 0 from J, leaving 8 bases between them. This CDR3 comprises 15 residues. Per germline, CDR1 SNHLY and CDR2 FYNNEI. CDR3 sequence reads: CASSENIFSGNTIYF. The CDR3 nucleotides read TGTGCCAGCAGTGAAAACATTTTCTCTGGAAACACCATATATTTT.

The genes are TRBV30 and TRBJ1-1; D unclear. The germline V gene encodes CDR1 GTSNPN and CDR2 SVGIG (reference sequence). CDR3 length: 13 amino acids. Trimming left V 0 bases short and J 0 bases short, with 5 bases between. For the CDR3, the DNA is TGTGCCTGGAGTGTGGCTGTGAACACTGAAGCTTTCTTT. This translates into CAWSVAVNTEAFF.

With respect to this clone: A junction end diverges from the germline sequence, so it may reflect a read error. The chain employs TRBV6-1 and TRBJ1-2; 10 bases align to TRBD1. The CDR3 sequence is 15 residues long. Germline V gene data show CDR1 as MNHNS and CDR2 as SASEGT. CDR3 nucleotide sequence: TGTGCCAGCAGTGCAACAAGAGGGACAGGGGATGGCGACACCTTC. Amino acid sequence: CASSATRGTGDGDTF.

V gene TRBV21-1 combines with J gene TRBJ2-1; the table's D gene call, TRBD2, was not cross checked with the DNA. TRBV21-1 is deemed a pseudogene. The CDR3 loop spans 12 amino acids. CDR3: CASSIGVNEQFF. CDR3 DNA sequence: TGTGCCAGCAGCATAGGAGTTAATGAGCAGTTCTTC.

The chain combines TRBV25-1 with TRBJ2-3; 15 nucleotides line up with TRBD2. V lost 4 bases to trimming and J lost 10 bases; unmatched junction nucleotides: 6. CDR1 MGHDK and CDR2 SYGVNS come from the germline V gene. This CDR3 comprises 15 residues. The CDR3 is CASSAPGLAGGAQYF. The CDR3 region has the DNA TGTGCCAGCAGTGCCCCGGGACTAGCGGGGGGTGCGCAGTATTTT.

The chain carries TRBV5-4 and TRBJ1-2; unclear D gene. The CDR3 sequence is 13 residues long. V was cut by 9 bases and J by 2 bases, with 14 bases left in between. Germline-derived CDR1 and CDR2 are SGHNT and YYREEE (reference sequence). The CDR3 DNA is TGTGCCATCCATAGCCCCGCCAACTATGGCTACACCTTC. Translation gives CAIHSPANYGYTF.

The CDR3 spells CASSPGNFNQPQHF. CDR3 sequence (DNA): TGTGCCAGCAGTCCCGGGAACTTCAATCAGCCCCAGCATTTT. V and J are TRBV6-5 and TRBJ1-5; D unclear. The length of the CDR3 is 14 residues. The germline gives CDR1 MNHEY, CDR2 SVGAGI. V lost 5 bases and J 3 bases, leaving 11 bases between the germline ends.

About this clone: Different DNA sequences within this sample yield the same CDR3. The rearrangement uses TRBV10-3 and TRBJ1-5; 7 bases match TRBD1. The CDR3 has 16 residues. The V gene's germline CDR1 is ENHRY and CDR2 SYGVKD. V trimming: 0 bases; J trimming: 5 bases; junction bases outside the gene matches: 7. The CDR3, as DNA: TGTGCCATCAGTGAGTCGAGGCAGGGGGAAGATCAGCCCCAGCATTTT. Translated: CAISESRQGEDQPQHF.

The V gene is TRBV5-1, the J gene TRBJ1-3, with 7 bases fitting TRBD1. The CDR3 is 17 amino acids. Germline loops: CDR1 SGHRS, CDR2 YFSETQ. V shed 0 bases and J 0 bases; nucleotides not matched to a gene: 6. CDR3 in DNA: TGCGCCAGCAGCTTGGGGTCAGGGGGGCACTCTGGAAACACCATATATTTT. It translates to CASSLGSGGHSGNTIYF.

V gene TRBV6-5 combines with J gene TRBJ1-4; TRBD1 matches at 9 bases. CDR1 is MNHEY and CDR2 is SVGAGI in the germline V gene. This CDR3 contains 14 residues. V was pared by 6 bases and J by 13 bases, with 12 bases of the junction left unmatched. This CDR3 is CASSPVQGAKVLFF. The CDR3 nucleotides are TGTGCCAGCAGCCCGGTACAGGGGGCGAAGGTACTGTTTTTT.

This chain uses TRBV30 with TRBJ2-3; 10 nucleotides align to TRBD2. This CDR3 comprises 15 residues. Trimming cost V 1 base and J 4 bases; bases outside gene matches: 5. Looked up from germline, CDR1 is GTSNPN and CDR2 is SVGIG (reference sequence). CDR3: CAWSGPAGGADTQYF. The DNA for the CDR3 is TGTGCCTGGAGTGGGCCAGCGGGGGGGGCAGATACGCAGTATTTT.

This clone turned up a few times. The V and J genes are TRBV4-1 and TRBJ2-3, with 12 bases matching TRBD2. The V segment lost 0 bases and the J segment 8 bases; nucleotides outside the gene matches: 15. Germline values: CDR1 MGHRA, CDR2 YSYEKL. The CDR3 has 19 residues. CDR3 nucleotide sequence: TGCGCCAGCAGCCAAGATCGGGCTAGCGGGGGGGCCCAGAGAGTTACGCAGTATTTT. As protein: CASSQDRASGGAQRVTQYF.

The J gene is TRBJ1-2, the V gene TRBV27; D call uncertain. V was pared by 5 bases and J by 2 bases, with 9 bases between. The CDR3 sequence is 13 residues long. Germline assignment: CDR1 MNHEY and CDR2 SMNVEV (reference sequence). CDR3 amino acids: CASSPSGNYGYTF. In DNA form, the CDR3 reads TGTGCCAGCAGTCCGTCGGGGAACTATGGCTACACCTTC.

For this clone: One end of the junction fails to match germline, which may point to a read error. This chain uses TRBV7-7 with TRBJ2-2; 7 bases agree with TRBD1. Germline V gives CDR1 SSHAT, CDR2 FNYEAQ (reference sequence). The CDR3 has 15 amino acids. The CDR3 here is CASSLGQGDTGELFF. The CDR3 nucleotides are TGTGCTAGCAGCTTAGGGCAGGGGGACACCGGGGAGCTGTTTTTT.

V is TRBV30 and J is TRBJ1-4; no firm D call. The CDR3 is 13 amino acids. V was clipped by 3 bases and J by 5 bases, with 10 bases between them. Germline V gives CDR1 GTSNPN, CDR2 SVGIG (reference sequence). The CDR3 region has the DNA TGTGCCTGGAGGGCGGGCCCAAATGAAAAACTGTTTTTT. Protein: CAWRAGPNEKLFF.

The gene calls are TRBV5-1 and TRBJ2-7; the D is unclear. CDR1 and CDR2 from the germline V gene are SGHRS and YFSETQ. The CDR3 is 16 amino acids. The V end was cut by 0 bases, the J end by 3 bases, with 16 bases between. CDR3 sequence reads: CASSLAGAEPDYEQYF. The CDR3 DNA is TGCGCCAGCAGCTTGGCCGGTGCGGAGCCTGACTACGAGCAGTACTTC.

The CDR3 sequence is CASRPSGATTQYF. In DNA form, the CDR3 reads TGTGCCAGCAGGCCTAGCGGGGCAACGACCCAGTACTTC. J is TRBJ2-5 and V is TRBV27; TRBD2 matches 9 bases. The trim removed 6 bases at V and 7 bases at J, leaving 6 bases unmatched. This CDR3 has 13 residues. Germline loops: CDR1 MNHEY, CDR2 SMNVEV (reference sequence).

The chain has TRBV27 and TRBJ2-7; TRBD1 aligns across 8 bases. CDR1 and CDR2 from the germline V gene are MNHEY and SMNVEV (reference sequence). The CDR3 spans 16 residues. The ends lost 6 bases at V and 2 bases at J; junction bases unmatched: 12. DNA of the CDR3: TGTGCCAGCAGCGCAGGACAGGGTCTCCTAACCTACGAGCAGTACTTC. The encoded protein is CASSAGQGLLTYEQYF.

The genes are TRBV5-1 and TRBJ2-5; D gene unclear. Germline V lookup: CDR1 SGHRS, CDR2 YFSETQ. The length of the CDR3 is 14 residues. Trimming pared 4 bases from V and 5 bases from J, leaving 15 bases between. CDR3 nucleotide sequence: TGCGCCAGCAGCCCCAGCCCGGGTGGGGAGACCCAGTACTTC. It codes for CASSPSPGGETQYF.